Listed here are 25 T cell receptor beta chains from one sample, sequenced in a study of identical twins. In TCRdb, the 5' RACE reads were re-called with MiXCR into one record per CDR3 protein. The sample has fewer than 250,000 distinct CDR3 sequences; about a tenth are singletons. Sequenced material: memory (CD45RO+) T cells sorted from blood. Every receptor here comes from a woman aged 18-35 years in good health.

This clonotype turned up a few times. The chain joins TRBV12-3 or TRBV12-4 to TRBJ2-3; 8 bases map to TRBD2. CDR3 size: 15 residues. The V gene end was trimmed by 6 bases and the J gene end by 0 bases; junction bases not matched to a gene: 5. The CDR3: CASRLTSESTDTQYF. The CDR3 DNA reads as TGTGCCAGCAGACTGACTAGCGAGAGCACAGATACGCAGTATTTT.

The CDR3 nucleotides read TGTGCCAGCAGCCCGGAGACGGCGGGCATATATTTT. Translation gives CASSPETAGIYF. The chain couples TRBV4-2 to TRBJ1-3; D ambiguous. This CDR3 is 12 amino acids long. V was cut by 4 bases and J by 12 bases, with 13 bases left in between. Germline V gene data show CDR1 as LGHNA and CDR2 as YNFKEQ.

At least ten counts were recorded for this clonotype. The CDR3 is CASSVGGGLNYGYTF. The CDR3 region has the DNA TGTGCCAGCAGCGTAGGTGGCGGGTTAAACTATGGCTACACCTTC. J is TRBJ1-2 and V is TRBV9; D call uncertain. This CDR3 has 15 residues. Trimming cost V 0 bases and J 2 bases, with 11 bases left between them. Germline CDR1 SGDLS, CDR2 YYNGEE.

This clonotype came up a few times. The chain couples TRBV20-1 to TRBJ1-1; possible D gene TRBD1, 5 bases. The CDR3 is made up of 14 amino acids. V was pared by 3 bases and J by 9 bases, with 20 bases between. Germline V lookup: CDR1 DFQATT, CDR2 SNEGSKA (reference sequence). As DNA, the CDR3 is TGCAGTGCTAGCGGACCGGGACCCGAGGGGCAAGCTTTCTTT. Its translation is CSASGPGPEGQAFF.

The J gene is TRBJ1-4, the V gene TRBV18, with 9 bases matching TRBD1. The V gene's germline CDR1 is KGHSH and CDR2 LQKENI. This CDR3 has 14 residues. With V trimmed by 3 bases and J by 5 bases, 1 base remained unmatched. CDR3 protein: CASSPGTGNEKLFF. The CDR3 nucleotides read TGTGCCAGCTCACCCGGGACAGGGAATGAAAAACTGTTTTTT.

V is TRBV7-9 and J is TRBJ1-4, with 9 bases fitting TRBD1. This CDR3 has 15 residues. Unmatched junction bases numbered 6, after V lost 5 bases and J lost 5 bases. Germline CDR1 SEHNR, CDR2 FQNEAQ (reference sequence). The CDR3 loop reads CASSGNRGPNEKLFF. Here the CDR3 DNA reads TGTGCCAGCAGCGGCAACAGGGGGCCGAATGAAAAACTGTTTTTT.

This clonotype was observed many times. This CDR3 reads CASSGIVDPSTNEKLFF. The CDR3 DNA follows: TGTGCCAGCAGTGGGATTGTGGACCCTTCCACTAATGAAAAACTGTTTTTT. The genes are TRBV25-1 and TRBJ1-4; D not certain. Per the germline V gene, CDR1 is MGHDK and CDR2 is SYGVNS. V dropped 4 bases and J dropped 2 bases, with 17 bases sitting between them. This CDR3 comprises 17 residues.

This clonotype was seen ten or more times. The genes are TRBV29-1 and TRBJ1-5, with D possibly TRBD1 on 5 matching bases. With 2 bases removed from V and 5 bases from J, the gap between germline ends came to 7 bases. Per germline, CDR1 SQVTM and CDR2 ANQGSEA. CDR3 size: 12 residues. DNA for the CDR3: TGCAGCGTTGAAAGAGGGGATCAGCCCCAGCATTTT. Protein sequence: CSVERGDQPQHF.

The chain links TRBV20-1 to TRBJ2-1; no reliable D call. The length of the CDR3 is 12 residues. Trimming shortened V by 5 bases and J by 4 bases, and 9 bases separated the two germline ends. Germline V CDR1 and CDR2: DFQATT, SNEGSKA (reference sequence). The CDR3 here is CSAVKGYNEQFF. CDR3 coding DNA: TGCAGTGCTGTAAAGGGTTACAATGAGCAGTTCTTC.

This clonotype has just a few counts. V gene TRBV2 combines with J gene TRBJ2-5; TRBD2 agrees at 8 bases. Germline CDR1 is SNHLY and CDR2 is FYNNEI. The J segment lost 2 bases and the V segment lost 7 bases, leaving 6 bases of the junction unmatched. The CDR3 length is 14 residues. The CDR3 spells CASIHSGAQETQYF. CDR3 coding DNA: TGTGCCAGCATTCATAGCGGGGCACAAGAGACCCAGTACTTC.

This chain connects TRBV11-2 to TRBJ1-3; D gene uncertain. Germline V lookup: CDR1 SGHAT, CDR2 FQNNGV. The CDR3 consists of 15 residues. The V and J ends lost 1 base and 8 bases respectively, with 15 bases between them. The CDR3 protein is CASSLGFGGLDTIYF. CDR3 coding DNA: TGTGCCAGCAGCTTAGGATTCGGAGGGCTAGACACCATATATTTT.

This clonotype was seen many times. CDR3 loop: CSARDMAGRAQETQYF. The CDR3 nucleotides read TGCAGTGCTAGAGATATGGCAGGGAGAGCTCAAGAGACCCAGTACTTC. The chain carries TRBV20-1 and TRBJ2-5; perhaps D is TRBD1 or TRBD2 (5 bases each). The CDR3 covers 16 residues. Germline values: CDR1 DFQATT, CDR2 SNEGSKA (reference sequence). Between the trimmed V and J ends, which lost 0 bases and 2 bases, there was a span of 16 bases.

The chain has TRBV27 and TRBJ1-2; the D gene is possibly TRBD1 (5 bases). Germline V CDR1 and CDR2: MNHEY, SMNVEV (reference sequence). The CDR3 runs 15 residues. The V end was cut by 5 bases, the J end by 4 bases, with 17 bases between. CDR3 sequence (DNA): TGTGCCAGCAGTCGCGATTCCGGGACGGTCTATGGCTACACCTTC. The encoded protein is CASSRDSGTVYGYTF.

The chain couples TRBV14 to TRBJ2-7, with 10 nucleotides matching TRBD1. The trim removed 4 bases at V and 9 bases at J, leaving 6 bases unmatched. The CDR3 has 13 residues. The germline V gene encodes CDR1 SGHDN and CDR2 FVKESK. The CDR3: CASSRDRGERQYF. The CDR3 nucleotides are TGTGCCAGCAGCCGGGACAGGGGTGAACGGCAGTACTTC.

This clonotype was counted between two and nine times. This chain joins TRBV20-1 and TRBJ2-7; TRBD1 aligns across 9 bases. This CDR3 region has 16 residues. CDR1 DFQATT and CDR2 SNEGSKA come from the germline V gene (reference sequence). With 0 bases clipped from V and 5 bases from J, the junction kept 11 bases outside the gene matches. CDR3 nucleotides: TGCAGTGCTAGAGATAGGAGCCGGACAGGGGACCACGAGCAGTACTTC. Translated, it gives CSARDRSRTGDHEQYF.

CDR3 amino acids: CASMGADTGELFF. DNA for the CDR3: TGCGCCAGCATGGGTGCGGACACCGGGGAGCTGTTTTTT. V gene TRBV5-1 combines with J gene TRBJ2-2; D is unresolved. V shed 6 bases and J shed 3 bases, with 9 bases lying between them. The CDR3 extends over 13 amino acids. CDR1 and CDR2 from the germline V gene are SGHRS and YFSETQ.

This clonotype was observed many times. The rearrangement joins TRBV12-3 or TRBV12-4 to TRBJ2-5; D is uncertain. V gave up 1 base and J gave up 6 bases, with 6 bases separating them. CDR3 size: 12 residues. This CDR3 reads CASSLVPKTQYF. The CDR3 DNA follows: TGTGCCAGCAGTTTAGTCCCGAAGACCCAGTACTTC.

V gene TRBV10-3 combines with J gene TRBJ2-7, with D perhaps TRBD2 (6 bases). Germline V CDR1 and CDR2: ENHRY, SYGVKD. Between the trimmed V and J ends, which lost 0 bases and 2 bases, there was a span of 11 bases. The CDR3 is 15 amino acids. Here the CDR3 DNA reads TGTGCCATCAGTGAGTCGCTTAGCGGAGCCTACGAGCAGTACTTC. This sequence encodes CAISESLSGAYEQYF.

The chain is built from TRBV7-2 and TRBJ1-2; D is undetermined. V lost 5 bases and J 6 bases, leaving 13 bases between the germline ends. The CDR3 loop spans 13 amino acids. Per the germline V gene, CDR1 is SGHTA and CDR2 is FQGNSA. The CDR3, as DNA: TGTGCCAGCAGCACCGAGTGGGGTGATGGCTACACCTTC. Residues: CASSTEWGDGYTF.

This clonotype was counted a few times. The CDR3 DNA is TGTGCCACCAGCAGAGCACAGGGTTACGAGCAGTACTTC. Translated, it gives CATSRAQGYEQYF. The rearrangement links TRBV15 to TRBJ2-7, with a tentative D call TRBD1 (6 bases). V gave up 1 base and J gave up 4 bases, with 8 bases separating them. This CDR3 has 13 residues. Looked up from germline, CDR1 is LNHNV and CDR2 is YYDKDF (reference sequence).

This clonotype was seen many times. This rearrangement joins TRBV3-1 to TRBJ1-6; unclear D gene. V lost 3 bases, J lost 5 bases, and 11 bases lay in between. The CDR3 sequence is 15 residues long. In germline, CDR1 is LGHDT, CDR2 YNNKEL (reference sequence). The CDR3 DNA reads TGTGCCAGCAGCCAGTTGGCCGGCGATAATTCACCCCTCCACTTT. This translates into CASSQLAGDNSPLHF.

This clonotype has only a few counts. The rearrangement links TRBV11-2 to TRBJ2-1; TRBD2 matches 11 bases. CDR1 SGHAT and CDR2 FQNNGV come from the germline V gene. CDR3 size: 16 residues. The ends lost 5 bases at V and 3 bases at J; junction bases unmatched: 6. In DNA, the CDR3 is TGTGCCAGCAGCCCACGACTAGCGGGAATCTACAATGAGCAGTTCTTC. Protein sequence: CASSPRLAGIYNEQFF.

This clonotype was found many times. This chain links TRBV5-8 with TRBJ1-1; 10 bases agree with TRBD1. Looked up from germline, CDR1 is SGHTS and CDR2 is YDEGEE. V dropped 4 bases and J dropped 5; count of bases not matched to a gene: 11. The CDR3 runs 16 residues. DNA of the CDR3: TGTGCCAGCAGCCTACCCGCGGGGACAGGGGTGACTGAAGCTTTCTTT. Translated, it gives CASSLPAGTGVTEAFF.

This clonotype was recorded many times. CDR3 region: CASSPGTGNGNSPLHF. DNA of the CDR3: TGTGCCAGCAGCCCCGGGACAGGGAATGGGAATTCACCCCTCCACTTT. This sequence joins TRBV6-1 and TRBJ1-6, with TRBD1 matching 9 bases. Germline CDR1 and CDR2: MNHNS and SASEGT. After removal of 6 bases from V and 7 bases from J, the junction contained 10 bases not matched to a gene. There are 16 residues in the CDR3.

This clonotype was seen many times. The chain carries TRBV7-8 and TRBJ2-3, with 8 bases matching TRBD2. CDR1 is SGHVS, CDR2 FQNEAQ, per germline. J was trimmed by 2 bases and V by 1 base; bases with no gene match: 5. CDR3 length equals 16 residues. The CDR3 sequence is CASSLDQRGPTDTQYF. The CDR3 nucleotides are TGTGCCAGCAGCTTAGATCAGCGGGGGCCCACAGATACGCAGTATTTT.